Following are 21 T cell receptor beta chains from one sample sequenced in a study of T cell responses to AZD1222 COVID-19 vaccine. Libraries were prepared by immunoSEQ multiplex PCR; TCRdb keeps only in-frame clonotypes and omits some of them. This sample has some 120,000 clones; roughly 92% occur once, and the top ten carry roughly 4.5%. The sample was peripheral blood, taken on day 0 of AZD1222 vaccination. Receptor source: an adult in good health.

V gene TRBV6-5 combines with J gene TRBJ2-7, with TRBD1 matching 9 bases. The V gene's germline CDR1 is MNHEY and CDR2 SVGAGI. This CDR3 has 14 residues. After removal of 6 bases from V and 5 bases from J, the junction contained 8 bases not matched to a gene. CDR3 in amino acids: CASRPGQGNNEQYF. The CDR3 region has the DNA TGTGCCAGCAGACCCGGACAGGGGAATAACGAGCAGTACTTC.

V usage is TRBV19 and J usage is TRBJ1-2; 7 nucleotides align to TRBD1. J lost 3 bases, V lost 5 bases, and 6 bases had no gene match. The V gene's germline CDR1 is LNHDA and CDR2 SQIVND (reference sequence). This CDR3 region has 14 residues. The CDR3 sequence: CASSVLTGDYGYTF. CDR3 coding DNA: TGTGCCAGTAGTGTCCTAACAGGGGACTATGGCTACACCTTC.

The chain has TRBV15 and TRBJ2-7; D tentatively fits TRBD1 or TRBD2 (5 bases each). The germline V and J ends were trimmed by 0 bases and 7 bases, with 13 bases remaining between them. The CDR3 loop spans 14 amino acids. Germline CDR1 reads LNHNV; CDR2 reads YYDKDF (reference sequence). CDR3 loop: CATSREAGAMEQYF. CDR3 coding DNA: TGTGCCACCAGCAGAGAGGCCGGGGCGATGGAGCAGTACTTC. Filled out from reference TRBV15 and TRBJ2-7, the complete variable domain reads DAMVIQNPRYQVTQFGKPVTLSCSQTLNHNVMYWYQQKSSQAPKLLFHYYDKDFNNEADTPDNFQSRRPNTSFCFLDIRSPGLGDTAMYLCATSREAGAMEQYFGPGTRLTVT.

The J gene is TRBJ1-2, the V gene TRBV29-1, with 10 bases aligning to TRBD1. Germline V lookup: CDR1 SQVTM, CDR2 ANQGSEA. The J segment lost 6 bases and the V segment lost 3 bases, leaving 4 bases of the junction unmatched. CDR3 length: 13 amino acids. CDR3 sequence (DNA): TGCAGCGTTGATTGGGGACAGGGGCATGGCTACACCTTC. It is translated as CSVDWGQGHGYTF.

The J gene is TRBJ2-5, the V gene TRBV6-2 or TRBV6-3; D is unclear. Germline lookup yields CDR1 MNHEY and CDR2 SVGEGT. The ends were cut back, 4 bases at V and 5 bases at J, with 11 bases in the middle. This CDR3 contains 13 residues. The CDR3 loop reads CASSSGPMETQYF. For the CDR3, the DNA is TGTGCCAGCAGTTCGGGTCCCATGGAGACCCAGTACTTC.

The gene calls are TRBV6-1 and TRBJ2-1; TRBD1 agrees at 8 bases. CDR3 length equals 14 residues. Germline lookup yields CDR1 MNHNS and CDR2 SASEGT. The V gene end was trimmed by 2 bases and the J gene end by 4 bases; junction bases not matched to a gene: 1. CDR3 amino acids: CASSEQGAYNEQFF. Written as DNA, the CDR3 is TGTGCCAGCAGTGAACAGGGGGCTTACAATGAGCAGTTCTTC.

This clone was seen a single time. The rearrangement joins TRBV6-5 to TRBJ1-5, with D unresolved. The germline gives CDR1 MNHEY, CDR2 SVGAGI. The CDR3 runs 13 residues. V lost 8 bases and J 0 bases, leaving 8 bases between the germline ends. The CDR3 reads CASYESSNQPQHF. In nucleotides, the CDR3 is TGTGCCAGCTACGAGTCTAGCAATCAGCCCCAGCATTTT.

The DNA for the CDR3 is TGTGCCAGCAGCGCCCTGAACCAGCCCCAGCATTTT. Translating gives CASSALNQPQHF. The chain couples TRBV7-9 to TRBJ1-5; D gene uncertain. This CDR3 is 12 amino acids long. Trimming removed 5 bases at V and 7 bases at J, with 9 bases between. CDR1 and CDR2 (germline): SEHNR, FQNEAQ (reference sequence).

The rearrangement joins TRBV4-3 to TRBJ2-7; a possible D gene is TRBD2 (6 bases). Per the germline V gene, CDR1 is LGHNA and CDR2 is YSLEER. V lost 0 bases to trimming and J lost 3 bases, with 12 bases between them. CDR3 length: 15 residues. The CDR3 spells CASSQDRGSIYEQYF. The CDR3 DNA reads TGCGCCAGCAGCCAAGATCGGGGGAGTATCTACGAGCAGTACTTC.

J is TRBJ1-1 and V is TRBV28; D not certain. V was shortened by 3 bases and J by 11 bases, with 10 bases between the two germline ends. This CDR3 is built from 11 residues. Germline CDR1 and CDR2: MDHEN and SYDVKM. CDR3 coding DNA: TGTGCCAGCAGTTTCACCGCGAGGGCTTTCTTT. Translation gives CASSFTARAFF.

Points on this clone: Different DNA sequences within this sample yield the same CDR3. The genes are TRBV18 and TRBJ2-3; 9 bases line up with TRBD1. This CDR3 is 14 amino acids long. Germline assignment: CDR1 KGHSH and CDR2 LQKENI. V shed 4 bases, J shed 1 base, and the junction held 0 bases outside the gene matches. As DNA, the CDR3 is TGTGCCAGCTCACGGGACAGGGGCACAGATACGCAGTATTTT. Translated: CASSRDRGTDTQYF.

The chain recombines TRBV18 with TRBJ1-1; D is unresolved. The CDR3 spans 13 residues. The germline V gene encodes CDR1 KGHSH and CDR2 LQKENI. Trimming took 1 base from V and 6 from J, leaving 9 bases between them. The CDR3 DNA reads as TGTGCCAGCTCACCACATGGAGAGGCTGAAGCTTTCTTT. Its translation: CASSPHGEAEAFF.

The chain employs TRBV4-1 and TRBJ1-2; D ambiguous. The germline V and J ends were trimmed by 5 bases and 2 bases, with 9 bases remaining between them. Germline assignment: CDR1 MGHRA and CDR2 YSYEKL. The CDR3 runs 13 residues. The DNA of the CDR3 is TGCGCCAGCAGCGAGGAGGGAAACTATGGCTACACCTTC. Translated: CASSEEGNYGYTF.

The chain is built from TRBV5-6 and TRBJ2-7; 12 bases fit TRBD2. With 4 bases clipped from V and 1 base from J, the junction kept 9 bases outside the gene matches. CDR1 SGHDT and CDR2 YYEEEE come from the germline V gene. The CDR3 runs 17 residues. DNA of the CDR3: TGTGCCAGCAGCGCCTCCCGACTAGCGGGGGTGTCCTACGAGCAGTACTTC. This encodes CASSASRLAGVSYEQYF.

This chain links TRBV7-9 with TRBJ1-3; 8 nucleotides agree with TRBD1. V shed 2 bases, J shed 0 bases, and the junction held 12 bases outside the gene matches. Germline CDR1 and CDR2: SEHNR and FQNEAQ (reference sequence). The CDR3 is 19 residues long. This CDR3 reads CASSLLVRGPPSSGNTIYF. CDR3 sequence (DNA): TGTGCCAGCAGCTTACTTGTCAGGGGGCCCCCGAGCTCTGGAAACACCATATATTTT. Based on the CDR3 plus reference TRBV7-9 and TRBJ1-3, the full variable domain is DTGVSQNPRHKITKRGQNVTFRCDPISEHNRLYWYRQTLGQGPEFLTYFQNEAQLEKSRLLSDRFSAERPKGSFSTLEIQRTEQGDSAMYLCASSLLVRGPPSSGNTIYFGEGSWLTVV.

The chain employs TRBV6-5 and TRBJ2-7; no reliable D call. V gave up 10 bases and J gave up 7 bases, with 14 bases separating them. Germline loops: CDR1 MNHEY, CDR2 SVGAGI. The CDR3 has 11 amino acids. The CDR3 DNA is TGTGCCACGGGCCGACTTTGGGAGCAGTACTTC. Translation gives CATGRLWEQYF.

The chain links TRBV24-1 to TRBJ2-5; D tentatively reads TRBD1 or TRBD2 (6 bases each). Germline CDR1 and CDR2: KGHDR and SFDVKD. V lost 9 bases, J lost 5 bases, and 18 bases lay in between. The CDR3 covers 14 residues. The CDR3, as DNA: TGTGCCACCGGAACGGGGGCGTTAATCGAGACCCAGTACTTC. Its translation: CATGTGALIETQYF.

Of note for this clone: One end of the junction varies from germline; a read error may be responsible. In nucleotides, the CDR3 is TGTGCTAGCAGCTCTACAGGGGTAAAGGAGACCCAGTACTTC. This gives the protein CASSSTGVKETQYF. J is TRBJ2-5 and V is TRBV7-7; 7 bases match TRBD1. The CDR3 spans 14 residues. Per germline, CDR1 SSHAT and CDR2 FNYEAQ (reference sequence).

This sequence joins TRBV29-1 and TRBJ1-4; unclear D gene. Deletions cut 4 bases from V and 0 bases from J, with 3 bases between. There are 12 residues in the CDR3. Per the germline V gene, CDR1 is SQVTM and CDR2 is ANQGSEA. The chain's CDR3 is CSVGATNEKLFF. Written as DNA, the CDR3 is TGCAGCGTTGGGGCAACTAATGAAAAACTGTTTTTT.

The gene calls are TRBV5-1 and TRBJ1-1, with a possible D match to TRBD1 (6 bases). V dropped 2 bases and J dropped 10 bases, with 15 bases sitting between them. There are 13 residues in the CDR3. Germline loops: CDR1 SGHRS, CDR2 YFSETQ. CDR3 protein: CASSLGGESGAFF. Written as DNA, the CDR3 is TGCGCCAGCAGCTTAGGGGGGGAGTCGGGAGCTTTCTTT.

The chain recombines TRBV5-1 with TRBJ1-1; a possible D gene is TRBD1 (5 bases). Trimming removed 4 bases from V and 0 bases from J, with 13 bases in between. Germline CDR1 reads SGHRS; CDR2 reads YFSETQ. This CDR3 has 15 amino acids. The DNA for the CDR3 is TGCGCCAGCAGCGGGGACGGCAGGGTGAACACTGAAGCTTTCTTT. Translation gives CASSGDGRVNTEAFF.